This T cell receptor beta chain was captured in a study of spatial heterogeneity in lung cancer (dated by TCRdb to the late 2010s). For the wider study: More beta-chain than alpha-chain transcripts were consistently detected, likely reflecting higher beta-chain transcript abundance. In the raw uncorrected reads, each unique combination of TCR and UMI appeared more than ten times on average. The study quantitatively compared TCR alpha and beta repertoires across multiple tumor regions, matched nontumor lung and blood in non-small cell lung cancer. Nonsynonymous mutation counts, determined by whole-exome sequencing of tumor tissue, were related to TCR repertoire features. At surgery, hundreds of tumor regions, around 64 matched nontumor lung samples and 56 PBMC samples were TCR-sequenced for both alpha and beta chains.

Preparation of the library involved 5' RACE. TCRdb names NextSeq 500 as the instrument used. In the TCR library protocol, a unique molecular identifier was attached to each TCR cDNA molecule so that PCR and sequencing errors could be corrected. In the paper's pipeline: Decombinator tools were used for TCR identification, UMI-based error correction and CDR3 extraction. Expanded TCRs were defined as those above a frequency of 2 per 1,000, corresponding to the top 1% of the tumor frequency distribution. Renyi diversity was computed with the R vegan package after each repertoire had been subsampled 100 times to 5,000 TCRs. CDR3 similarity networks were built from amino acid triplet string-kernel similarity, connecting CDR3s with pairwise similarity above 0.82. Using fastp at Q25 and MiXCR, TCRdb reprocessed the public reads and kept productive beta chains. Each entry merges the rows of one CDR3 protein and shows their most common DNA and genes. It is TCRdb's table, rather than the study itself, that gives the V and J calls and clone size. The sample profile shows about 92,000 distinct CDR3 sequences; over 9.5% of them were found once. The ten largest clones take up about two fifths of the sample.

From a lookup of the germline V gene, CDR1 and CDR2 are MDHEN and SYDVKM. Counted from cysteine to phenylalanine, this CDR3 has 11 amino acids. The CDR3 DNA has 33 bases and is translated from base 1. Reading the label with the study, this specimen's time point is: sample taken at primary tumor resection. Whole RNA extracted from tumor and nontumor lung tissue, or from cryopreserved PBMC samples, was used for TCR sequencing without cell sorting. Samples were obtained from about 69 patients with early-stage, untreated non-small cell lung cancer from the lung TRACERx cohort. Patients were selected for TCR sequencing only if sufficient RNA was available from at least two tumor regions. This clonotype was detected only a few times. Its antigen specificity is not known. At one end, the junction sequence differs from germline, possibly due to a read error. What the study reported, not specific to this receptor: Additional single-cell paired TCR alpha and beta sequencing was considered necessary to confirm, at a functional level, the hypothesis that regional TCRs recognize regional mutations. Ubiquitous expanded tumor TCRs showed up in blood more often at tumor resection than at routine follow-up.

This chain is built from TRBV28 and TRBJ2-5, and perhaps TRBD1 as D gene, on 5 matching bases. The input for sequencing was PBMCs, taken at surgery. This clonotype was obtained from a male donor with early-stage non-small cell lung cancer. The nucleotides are TGCAAGGGGCCAGGGAAAGAGACCCAGTACTTC. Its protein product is CKGPGKETQYF.